The clone carrying this T cell receptor (beta chain) has a single count. The antigen is unknown. These data belong to a study of OX40 agonist ivuxolimab in advanced cancers. Study background: Those enrolled were less than 85% male, with a mean age of around 55 years and ages from about 20 to 85. Three individuals attained partial responses, comprising one hepatocellular carcinoma case and two cutaneous melanoma cases. Study outcomes and limitations: Blood T cells, both CD4+ and CD8+, expanded clonally by week 6 at 0.1 to 3.0 mg/kg.

The CDR3 is 12 residues long. The ends were cut back, 10 bases at V and 5 bases at J, with 14 bases in the middle. Germline V gene lookup returns CDR1 ENHRY and CDR2 SYGVKD. Sequencing used immunoSEQ multiplex PCR; TCRdb keeps in-frame clones, though not all of them. Of over 40,000 clones in the sample, approximately 88% are singletons; the top ten hold roughly 25%. The origin of this receptor is an adult with an advanced solid tumor such as melanoma, head and neck, liver or kidney cancer. The genes are TRBV10-3 and TRBJ2-5; TRBD2 might be the D (6 bases). This sample comprised CD4+ or CD8+ T cells sorted from blood, obtained in a trial of the OX40 agonist ivuxolimab. The CDR3 here is CARDLGDETQYF. The CDR3 DNA reads TGTGCCAGGGACTTGGGGGATGAGACCCAGTACTTC.